The 3 T cell receptor beta chains presented below share a single source sample, sequenced in a study of blood T cell repertoires in COVID-19. The method was immunoSEQ multiplex PCR; TCRdb's version includes in-frame clones alone and lacks a portion of them. The table shows approximately 300,000 clones, with approximately 88% occurring only once. Sequenced material: peripheral blood. These receptors were collected from a man between 18 and 29 years old who had recovered from COVID-19.

This chain links TRBV4-2 with TRBJ1-1; 7 positions agree with TRBD1. The V segment lost 0 bases and the J segment 4 bases; nucleotides outside the gene matches: 5. Per germline, CDR1 LGHNA and CDR2 YNFKEQ. The CDR3 loop spans 15 amino acids. This chain's CDR3 is CASSQDRQGFTEAFF. The DNA for the CDR3 is TGTGCCAGCAGCCAAGATCGACAGGGCTTCACTGAAGCTTTCTTT.

V is TRBV7-9 and J is TRBJ1-6, with no clear D. Germline values: CDR1 SEHNR, CDR2 FQNEAQ (reference sequence). This CDR3 has 15 amino acids. Between the trimmed V and J ends, which lost 5 bases and 9 bases, there was a span of 17 bases. The DNA for the CDR3 is TGTGCCAGCAGCAACCAAGGAGGTATAGGTTCACCCCTCCACTTT. Its protein product is CASSNQGGIGSPLHF.

This clone was detected a few times. The chain recombines TRBV3-1 (or the pseudogene TRBV3-2) with TRBJ2-5; 13 bases align to TRBD2. Trimming at V came to 4 bases and at J to 4 bases, leaving 6 bases not matched to a gene. This CDR3 contains 16 residues. Germline CDR1 LGHDT, CDR2 YNNKEL (reference sequence). The CDR3 protein is CASSPTSGGGGETQYF. In DNA, the CDR3 is TGTGCCAGCAGCCCTACTAGCGGGGGGGGAGGAGAGACCCAGTACTTC.